This T cell receptor beta chain is drawn from a study of human versus mouse CDR3 diversity and MHC coevolution. Produced via immunoSEQ multiplex PCR; TCRdb's table is partial and in-frame only. The sample holds 55,000 to 65,000 clones, just under 95% seen once. CDR3 length equals 14 residues. The germline V and J ends were trimmed by 7 bases and 0 bases, with 13 bases remaining between them. Germline lookup yields CDR1 SQVTM and CDR2 ANQGSEA. Sequencing was done on a sample of naive CD4+ T cells from blood. Subset described: CD45RO-negative CD62L-positive naive CD4 T cells. This receptor was taken from a person in their sixties or seventies in good health. The chain couples TRBV29-1 to TRBJ2-1; D is possibly TRBD2 (5 bases). The CDR3 DNA sequence: TGCAGCGGTAGAGGGCGGAGCTCCTACAATGAGCAGTTCTTC. Translating gives CSGRGRSSYNEQFF.